This T cell receptor (beta chain) was documented in a study of blood T cell repertoires in COVID-19. The CDR3 contains 18 residues. Germline V lookup: CDR1 SGHDT, CDR2 YYEEEE. V gave up 4 bases and J gave up 1 base; unmatched junction bases: 7. Clones were read by immunoSEQ multiplex PCR, and TCRdb kept only the in-frame ones, dropping some. Of about 130,000 clones listed, roughly 80% are singletons. This clonotype was sampled from a man between 60 and 75 years old with acute or convalescent COVID-19. The chain uses TRBV5-6 and TRBJ2-6; 11 nucleotides line up with TRBD2. Sequencing used peripheral blood. CDR3: CASSLMGLAESGANVLTF. In nucleotides, the CDR3 is TGTGCCAGCAGCCTGATGGGACTAGCGGAATCTGGGGCCAACGTCCTGACTTTC.